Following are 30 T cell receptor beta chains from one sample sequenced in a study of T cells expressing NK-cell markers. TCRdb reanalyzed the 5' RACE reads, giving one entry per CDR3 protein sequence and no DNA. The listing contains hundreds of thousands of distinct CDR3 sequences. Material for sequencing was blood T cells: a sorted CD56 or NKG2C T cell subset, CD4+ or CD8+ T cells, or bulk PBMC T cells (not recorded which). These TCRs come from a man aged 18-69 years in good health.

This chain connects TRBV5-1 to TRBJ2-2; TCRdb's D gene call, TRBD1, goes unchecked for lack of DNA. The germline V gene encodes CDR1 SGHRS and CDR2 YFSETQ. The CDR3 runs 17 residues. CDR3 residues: CASSLSGQGAGTGELFF. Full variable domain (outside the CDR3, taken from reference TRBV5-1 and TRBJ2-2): KAGVTQTPRYLIKTRGQQVTLSCSPISGHRSVSWYQQTPGQGLQFLFEYFSETQRNKGNFPGRFSGRQFSNSRSEMNVSTLELGDSALYLCASSLSGQGAGTGELFFGEGSRLTVL.

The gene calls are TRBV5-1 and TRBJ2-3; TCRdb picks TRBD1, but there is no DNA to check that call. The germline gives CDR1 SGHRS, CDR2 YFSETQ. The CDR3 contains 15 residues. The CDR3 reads CASTRPGGSTDTQYF.

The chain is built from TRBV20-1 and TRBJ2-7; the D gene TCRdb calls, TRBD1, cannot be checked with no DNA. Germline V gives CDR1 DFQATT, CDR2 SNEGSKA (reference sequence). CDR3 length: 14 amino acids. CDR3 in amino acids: CSVRPATSSYEQYF.

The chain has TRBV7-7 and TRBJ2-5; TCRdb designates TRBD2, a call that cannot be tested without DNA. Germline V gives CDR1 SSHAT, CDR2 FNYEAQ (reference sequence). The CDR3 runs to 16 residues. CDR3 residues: CASSLGGTSLRETQYF.

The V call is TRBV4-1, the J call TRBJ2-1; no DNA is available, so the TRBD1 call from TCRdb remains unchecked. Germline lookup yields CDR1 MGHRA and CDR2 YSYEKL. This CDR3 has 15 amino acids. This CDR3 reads CASSRPGQGANEQFF.

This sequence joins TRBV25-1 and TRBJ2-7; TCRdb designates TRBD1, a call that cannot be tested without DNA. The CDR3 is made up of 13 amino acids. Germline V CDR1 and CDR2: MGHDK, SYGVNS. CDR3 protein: CASSGRVTYEQYF.

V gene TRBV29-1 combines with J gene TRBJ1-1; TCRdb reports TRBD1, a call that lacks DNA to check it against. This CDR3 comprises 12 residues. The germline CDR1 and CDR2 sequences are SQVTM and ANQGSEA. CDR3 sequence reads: CSVLWGATEAFF.

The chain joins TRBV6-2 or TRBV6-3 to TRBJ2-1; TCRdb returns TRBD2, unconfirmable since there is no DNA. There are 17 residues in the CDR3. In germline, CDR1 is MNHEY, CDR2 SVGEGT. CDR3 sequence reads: CASSYIGLAGVYNEQFF.

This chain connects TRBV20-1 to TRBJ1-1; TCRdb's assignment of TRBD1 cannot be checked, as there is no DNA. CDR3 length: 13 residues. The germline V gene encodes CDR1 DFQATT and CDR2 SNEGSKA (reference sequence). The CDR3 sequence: CSAGQGGDTEAFF.

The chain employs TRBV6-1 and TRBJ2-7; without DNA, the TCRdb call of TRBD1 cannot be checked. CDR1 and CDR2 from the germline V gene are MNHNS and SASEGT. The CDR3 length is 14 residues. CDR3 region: CASSPPGGRGEQYF.

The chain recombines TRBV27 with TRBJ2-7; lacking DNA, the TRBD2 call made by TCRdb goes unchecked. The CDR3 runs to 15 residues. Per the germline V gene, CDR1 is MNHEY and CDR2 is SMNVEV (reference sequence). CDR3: CASSLKSLGPYEQYF.

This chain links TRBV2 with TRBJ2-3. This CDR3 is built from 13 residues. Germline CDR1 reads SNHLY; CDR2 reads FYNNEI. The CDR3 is CASSVDWSDTQYF. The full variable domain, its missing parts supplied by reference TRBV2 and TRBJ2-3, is EPEVTQTPSHQVTQMGQEVILRCVPISNHLYFYWYRQILGQKVEFLVSFYNNEISEKSEIFDDQFSVERPDGSNFTLKIRSTKLEDSAMYFCASSVDWSDTQYFGPGTRLTVL.

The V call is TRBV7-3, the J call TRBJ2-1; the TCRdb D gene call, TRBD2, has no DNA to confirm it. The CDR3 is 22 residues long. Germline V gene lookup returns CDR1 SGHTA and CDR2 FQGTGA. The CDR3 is CASSSRRVSGTSGAYDYNEQFF.

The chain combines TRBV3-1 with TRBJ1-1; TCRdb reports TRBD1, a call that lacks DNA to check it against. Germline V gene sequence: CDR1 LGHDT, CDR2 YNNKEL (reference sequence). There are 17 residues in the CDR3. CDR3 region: CASSRSGAGTLNAEAFF.

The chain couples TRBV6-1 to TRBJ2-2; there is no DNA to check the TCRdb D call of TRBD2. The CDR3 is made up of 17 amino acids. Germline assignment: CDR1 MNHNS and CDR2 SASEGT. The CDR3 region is CASSASPIGPETGELFF.

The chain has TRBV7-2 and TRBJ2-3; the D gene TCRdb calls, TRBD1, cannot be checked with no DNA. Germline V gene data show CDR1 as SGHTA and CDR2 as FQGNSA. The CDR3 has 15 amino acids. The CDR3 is CASSRDRGRTDTQYF.

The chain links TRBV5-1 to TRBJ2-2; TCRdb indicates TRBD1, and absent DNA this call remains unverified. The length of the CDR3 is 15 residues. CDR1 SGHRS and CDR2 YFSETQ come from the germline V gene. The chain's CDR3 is CASSEGQTNTGELFF.

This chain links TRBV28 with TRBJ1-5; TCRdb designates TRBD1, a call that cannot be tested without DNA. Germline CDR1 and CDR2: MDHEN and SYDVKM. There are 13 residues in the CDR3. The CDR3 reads CASSNRGHQPQHF.

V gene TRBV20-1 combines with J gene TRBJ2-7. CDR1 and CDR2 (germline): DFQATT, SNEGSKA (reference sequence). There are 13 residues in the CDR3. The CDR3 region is CSVLAPYATEQYF.

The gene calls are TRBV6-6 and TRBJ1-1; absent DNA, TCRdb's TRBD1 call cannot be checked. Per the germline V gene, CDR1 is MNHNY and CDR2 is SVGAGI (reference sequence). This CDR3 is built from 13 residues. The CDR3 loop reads CASTPQENTEAFF.

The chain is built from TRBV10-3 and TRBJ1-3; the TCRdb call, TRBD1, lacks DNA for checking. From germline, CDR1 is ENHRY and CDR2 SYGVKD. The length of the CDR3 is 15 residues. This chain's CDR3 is CAISGPTGAGNTIYF.

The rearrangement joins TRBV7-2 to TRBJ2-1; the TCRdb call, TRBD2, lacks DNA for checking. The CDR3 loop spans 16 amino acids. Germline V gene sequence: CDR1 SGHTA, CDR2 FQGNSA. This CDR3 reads CASSIRGGQLFNEQFF.

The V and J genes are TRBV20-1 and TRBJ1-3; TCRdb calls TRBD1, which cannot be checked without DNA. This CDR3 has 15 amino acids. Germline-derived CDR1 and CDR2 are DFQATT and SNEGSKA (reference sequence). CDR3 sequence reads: CSAIPGGISGNTIYF.

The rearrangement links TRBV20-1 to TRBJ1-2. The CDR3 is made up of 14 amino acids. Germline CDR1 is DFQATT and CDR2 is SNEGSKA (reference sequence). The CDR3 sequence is CSARDTKNTMGYTF.

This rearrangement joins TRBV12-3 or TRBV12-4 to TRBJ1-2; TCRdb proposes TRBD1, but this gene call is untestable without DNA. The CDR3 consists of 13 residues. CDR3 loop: CASSGQGDYGYTF.

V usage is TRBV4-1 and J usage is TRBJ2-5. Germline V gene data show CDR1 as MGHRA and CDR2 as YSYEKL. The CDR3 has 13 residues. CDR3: CASSQVYGETQYF.

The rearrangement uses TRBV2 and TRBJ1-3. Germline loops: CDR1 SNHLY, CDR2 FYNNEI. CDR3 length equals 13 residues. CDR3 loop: CASTKGTGNTIYF.

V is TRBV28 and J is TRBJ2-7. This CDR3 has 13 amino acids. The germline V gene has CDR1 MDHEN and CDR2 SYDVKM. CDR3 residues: CASTLGSSYEQYF.

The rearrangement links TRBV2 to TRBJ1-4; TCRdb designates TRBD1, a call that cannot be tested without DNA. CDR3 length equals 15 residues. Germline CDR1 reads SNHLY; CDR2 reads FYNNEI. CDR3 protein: CASSEGRTDNEKLFF.

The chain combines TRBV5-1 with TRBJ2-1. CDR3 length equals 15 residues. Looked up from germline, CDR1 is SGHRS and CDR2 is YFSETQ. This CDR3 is CASSLTGSSYNEQFF.